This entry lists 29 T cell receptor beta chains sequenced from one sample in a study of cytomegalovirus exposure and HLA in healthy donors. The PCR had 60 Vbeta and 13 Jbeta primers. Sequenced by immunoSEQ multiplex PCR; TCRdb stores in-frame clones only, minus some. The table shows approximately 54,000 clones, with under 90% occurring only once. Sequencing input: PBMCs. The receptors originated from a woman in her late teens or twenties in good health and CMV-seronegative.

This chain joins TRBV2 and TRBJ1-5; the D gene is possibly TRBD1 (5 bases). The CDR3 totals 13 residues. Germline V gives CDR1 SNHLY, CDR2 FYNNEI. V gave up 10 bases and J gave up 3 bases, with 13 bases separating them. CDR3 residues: CATATDHNQPQHF. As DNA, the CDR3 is TGTGCCACCGCGACAGACCACAATCAGCCCCAGCATTTT.

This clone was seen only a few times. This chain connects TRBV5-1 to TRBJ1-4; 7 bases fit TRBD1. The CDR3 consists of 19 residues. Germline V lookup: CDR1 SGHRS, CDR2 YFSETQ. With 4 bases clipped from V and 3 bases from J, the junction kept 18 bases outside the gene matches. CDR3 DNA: TGCGCCAGCAGCAACCCACGACAGGGCACGTGGGGGGCTAATGAAAAACTGTTTTTT. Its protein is CASSNPRQGTWGANEKLFF.

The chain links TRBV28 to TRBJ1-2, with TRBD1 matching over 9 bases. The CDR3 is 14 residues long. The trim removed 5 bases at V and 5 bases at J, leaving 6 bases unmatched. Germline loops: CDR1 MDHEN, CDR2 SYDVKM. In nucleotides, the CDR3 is TGTGCCAGCAGTCAGGGACAGGGATTGTATGGCTACACCTTC. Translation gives CASSQGQGLYGYTF.

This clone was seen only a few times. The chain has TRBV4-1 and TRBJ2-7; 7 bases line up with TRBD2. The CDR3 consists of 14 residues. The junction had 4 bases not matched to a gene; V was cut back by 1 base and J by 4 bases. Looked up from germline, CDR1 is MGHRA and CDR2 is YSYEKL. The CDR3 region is CASSQVAGEYEQYF. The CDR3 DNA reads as TGCGCCAGCAGCCAAGTGGCGGGAGAGTACGAGCAGTACTTC.

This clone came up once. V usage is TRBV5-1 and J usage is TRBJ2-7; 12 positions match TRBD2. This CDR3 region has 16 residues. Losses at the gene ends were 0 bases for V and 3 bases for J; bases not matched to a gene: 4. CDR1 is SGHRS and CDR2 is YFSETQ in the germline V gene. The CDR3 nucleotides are TGCGCCAGCAGCTTGGCGACTAGCGGGAGAGGCTACGAGCAGTACTTC. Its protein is CASSLATSGRGYEQYF. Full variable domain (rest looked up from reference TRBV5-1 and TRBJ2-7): KAGVTQTPRYLIKTRGQQVTLSCSPISGHRSVSWYQQTPGQGLQFLFEYFSETQRNKGNFPGRFSGRQFSNSRSEMNVSTLELGDSALYLCASSLATSGRGYEQYFGPGTRLTVT.

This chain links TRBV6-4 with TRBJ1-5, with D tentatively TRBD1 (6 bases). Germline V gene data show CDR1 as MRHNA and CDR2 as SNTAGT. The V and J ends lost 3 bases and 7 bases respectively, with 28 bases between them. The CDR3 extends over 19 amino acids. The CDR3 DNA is TGTGCCAGCAGTGAGGGGGCTCGGGACATCGGTGGGCCAAGGCAGCCCCAGCATTTT. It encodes CASSEGARDIGGPRQPQHF.

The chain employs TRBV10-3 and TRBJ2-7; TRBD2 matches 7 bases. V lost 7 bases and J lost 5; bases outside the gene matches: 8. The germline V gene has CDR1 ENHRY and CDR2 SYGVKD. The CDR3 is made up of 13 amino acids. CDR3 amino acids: CAITETSSNEQYF. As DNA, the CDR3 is TGTGCCATCACCGAGACTAGCAGCAACGAGCAGTACTTC.

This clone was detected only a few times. CDR3 nucleotide sequence: TGTGCCTGGAGCCATAGCGGGTTTCTAAAGGGGGAGCAGTACTTC. It translates to CAWSHSGFLKGEQYF. The chain uses TRBV30 and TRBJ2-7; 7 positions match TRBD2. The CDR3 has 15 amino acids. V lost 3 bases to trimming and J lost 7 bases; unmatched junction nucleotides: 15. Germline CDR1 GTSNPN, CDR2 SVGIG (reference sequence).

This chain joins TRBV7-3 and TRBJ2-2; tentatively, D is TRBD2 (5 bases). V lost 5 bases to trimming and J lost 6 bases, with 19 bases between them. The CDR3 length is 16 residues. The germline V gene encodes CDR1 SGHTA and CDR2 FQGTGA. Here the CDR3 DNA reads TGTGCCAGCAGCCCCCGTAGCGTGACTGGTCCCGGGGAGCTGTTTTTT. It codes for CASSPRSVTGPGELFF.

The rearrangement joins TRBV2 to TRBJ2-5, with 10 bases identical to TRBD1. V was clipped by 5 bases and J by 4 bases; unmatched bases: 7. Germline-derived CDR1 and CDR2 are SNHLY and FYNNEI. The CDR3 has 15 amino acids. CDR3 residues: CASSPDRGLGETQYF. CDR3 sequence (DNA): TGTGCCAGCAGTCCGGACAGGGGGTTGGGAGAGACCCAGTACTTC. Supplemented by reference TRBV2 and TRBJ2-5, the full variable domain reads EPEVTQTPSHQVTQMGQEVILRCVPISNHLYFYWYRQILGQKVEFLVSFYNNEISEKSEIFDDQFSVERPDGSNFTLKIRSTKLEDSAMYFCASSPDRGLGETQYFGPGTRLLVL.

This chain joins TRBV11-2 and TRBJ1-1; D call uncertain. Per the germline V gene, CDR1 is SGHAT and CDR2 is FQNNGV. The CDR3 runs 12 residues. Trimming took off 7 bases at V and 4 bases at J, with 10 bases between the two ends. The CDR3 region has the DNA TGTGCCAGCACCCTGGGAGGCACTGAAGCTTTCTTT. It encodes CASTLGGTEAFF.

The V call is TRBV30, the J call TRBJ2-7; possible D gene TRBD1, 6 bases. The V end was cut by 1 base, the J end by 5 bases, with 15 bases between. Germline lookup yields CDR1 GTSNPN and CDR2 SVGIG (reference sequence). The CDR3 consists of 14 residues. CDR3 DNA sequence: TGTGCCTGGAGTGCGCCGGGACAAGTCCACGAGCAGTACTTC. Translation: CAWSAPGQVHEQYF.

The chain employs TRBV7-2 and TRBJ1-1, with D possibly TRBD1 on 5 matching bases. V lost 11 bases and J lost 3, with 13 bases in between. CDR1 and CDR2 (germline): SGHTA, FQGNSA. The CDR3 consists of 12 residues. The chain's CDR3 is CASARGYTEAFF. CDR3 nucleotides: TGTGCCTCCGCCCGGGGGTACACTGAAGCTTTCTTT.

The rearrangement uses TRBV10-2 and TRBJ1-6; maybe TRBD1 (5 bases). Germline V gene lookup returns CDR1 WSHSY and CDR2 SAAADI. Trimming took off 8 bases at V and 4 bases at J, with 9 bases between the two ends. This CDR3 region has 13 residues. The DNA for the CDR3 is TGCGCCAGCTCCCGGGGGTATAATTCACCCCTCCACTTT. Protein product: CASSRGYNSPLHF.

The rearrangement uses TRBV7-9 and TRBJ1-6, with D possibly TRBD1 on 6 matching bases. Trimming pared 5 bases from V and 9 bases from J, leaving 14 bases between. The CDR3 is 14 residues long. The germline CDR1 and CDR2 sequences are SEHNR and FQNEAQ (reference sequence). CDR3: CASSPGQSGSPLHF. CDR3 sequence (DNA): TGTGCCAGCAGCCCCGGACAGTCGGGTTCACCCCTCCACTTT.

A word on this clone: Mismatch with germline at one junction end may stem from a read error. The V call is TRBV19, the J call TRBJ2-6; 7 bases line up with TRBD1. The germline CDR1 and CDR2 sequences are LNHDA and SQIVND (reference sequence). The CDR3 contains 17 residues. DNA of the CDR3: TGTGCCAGTAGTTCCACCGGGACAGCCTCTGGGGCCAACGGCCTGACTTTC. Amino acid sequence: CASSSTGTASGANGLTF.

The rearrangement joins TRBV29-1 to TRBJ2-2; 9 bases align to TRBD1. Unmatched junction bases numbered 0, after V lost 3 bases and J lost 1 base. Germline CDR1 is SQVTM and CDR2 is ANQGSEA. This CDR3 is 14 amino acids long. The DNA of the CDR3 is TGCAGCGTTGAGGACAGGGGGAACACCGGGGAGCTGTTTTTT. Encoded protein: CSVEDRGNTGELFF.

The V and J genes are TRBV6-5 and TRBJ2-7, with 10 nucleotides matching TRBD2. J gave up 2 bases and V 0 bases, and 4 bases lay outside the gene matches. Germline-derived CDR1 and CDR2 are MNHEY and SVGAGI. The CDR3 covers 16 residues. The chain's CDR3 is CASSYSRTSGTYEQYF. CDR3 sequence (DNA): TGTGCCAGCAGTTACTCCCGGACTAGCGGAACCTACGAGCAGTACTTC.

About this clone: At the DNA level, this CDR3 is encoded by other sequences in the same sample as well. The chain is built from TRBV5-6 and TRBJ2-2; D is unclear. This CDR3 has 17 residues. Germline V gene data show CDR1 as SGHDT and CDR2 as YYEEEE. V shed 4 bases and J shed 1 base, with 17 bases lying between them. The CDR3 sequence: CASSLGSRFRNTGELFF. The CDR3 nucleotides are TGTGCCAGCAGCCTGGGAAGTCGGTTTAGGAACACCGGGGAGCTGTTTTTT.

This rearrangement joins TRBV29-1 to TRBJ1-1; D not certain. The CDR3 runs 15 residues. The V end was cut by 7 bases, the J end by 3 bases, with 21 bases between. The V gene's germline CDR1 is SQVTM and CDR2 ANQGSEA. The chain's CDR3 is CSALPNRGVDTEAFF. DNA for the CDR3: TGCAGCGCTCTGCCGAACCGCGGGGTTGACACTGAAGCTTTCTTT.

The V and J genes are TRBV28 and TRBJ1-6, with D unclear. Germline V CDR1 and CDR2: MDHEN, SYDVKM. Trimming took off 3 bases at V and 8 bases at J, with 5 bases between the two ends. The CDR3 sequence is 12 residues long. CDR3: CASSFSDSPLHF. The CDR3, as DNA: TGTGCCAGCAGTTTTTCGGATTCACCCCTCCACTTT.

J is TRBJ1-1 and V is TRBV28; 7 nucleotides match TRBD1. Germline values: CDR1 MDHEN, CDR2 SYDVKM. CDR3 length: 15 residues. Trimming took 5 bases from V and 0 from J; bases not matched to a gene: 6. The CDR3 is CASSPGGGVNTEAFF. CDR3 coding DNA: TGTGCCAGCAGTCCAGGGGGTGGGGTGAACACTGAAGCTTTCTTT. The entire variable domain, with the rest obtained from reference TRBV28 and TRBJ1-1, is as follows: DVKVTQSSRYLVKRTGEKVFLECVQDMDHENMFWYRQDPGLGLRLIYFSYDVKMKEKGDIPEGYSVSREKKERFSLILESASTNQTSMYLCASSPGGGVNTEAFFGQGTRLTVV.

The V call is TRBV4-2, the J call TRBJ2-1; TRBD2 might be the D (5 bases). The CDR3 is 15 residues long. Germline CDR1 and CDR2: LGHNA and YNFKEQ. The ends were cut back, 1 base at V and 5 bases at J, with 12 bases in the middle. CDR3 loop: CASSQVRAEDNEQFF. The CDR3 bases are TGTGCCAGCAGCCAAGTGCGGGCAGAAGACAATGAGCAGTTCTTC.

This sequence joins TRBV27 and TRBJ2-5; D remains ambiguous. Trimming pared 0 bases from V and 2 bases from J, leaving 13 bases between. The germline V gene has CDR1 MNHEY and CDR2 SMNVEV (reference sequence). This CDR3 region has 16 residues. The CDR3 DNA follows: TGTGCCAGCAGTTTATCGGTTCCTTACGGGCAAGAGACCCAGTACTTC. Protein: CASSLSVPYGQETQYF.

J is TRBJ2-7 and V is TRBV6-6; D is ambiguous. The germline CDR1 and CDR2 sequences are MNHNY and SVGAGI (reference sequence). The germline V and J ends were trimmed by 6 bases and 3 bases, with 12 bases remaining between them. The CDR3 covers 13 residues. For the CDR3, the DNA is TGTGCCAGCAGCCGAGAGGCGCACTACGAGCAGTACTTC. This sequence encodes CASSREAHYEQYF.

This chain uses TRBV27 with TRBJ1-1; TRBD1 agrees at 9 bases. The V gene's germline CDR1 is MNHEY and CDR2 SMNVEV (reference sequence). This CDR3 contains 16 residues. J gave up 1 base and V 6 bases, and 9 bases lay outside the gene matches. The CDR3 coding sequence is TGTGCCAGCAGCCTTAAAGGACAGGGGAGGAACACTGAAGCTTTCTTT. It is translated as CASSLKGQGRNTEAFF.

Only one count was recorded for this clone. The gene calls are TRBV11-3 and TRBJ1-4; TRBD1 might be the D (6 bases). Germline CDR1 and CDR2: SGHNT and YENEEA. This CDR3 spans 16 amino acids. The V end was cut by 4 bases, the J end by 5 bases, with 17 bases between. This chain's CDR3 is CASSSPRQEVNEKLFF. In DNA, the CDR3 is TGTGCCAGCAGCTCACCGAGACAGGAGGTGAATGAAAAACTGTTTTTT.

CDR3 nucleotides: TGTGCCAGCAGCCTAGGGGGCAGTGACACCGGGGAGCTGTTTTTT. Translating gives CASSLGGSDTGELFF. J is TRBJ2-2 and V is TRBV25-1, with 7 nucleotides matching TRBD1. Trimming removed 6 bases from V and 3 bases from J; junction bases left unmatched: 7. The CDR3 sequence is 15 residues long. Germline CDR1 reads MGHDK; CDR2 reads SYGVNS.

This chain's CDR3 is CASSATSGNTGELFF. DNA of the CDR3: TGTGCCAGCAGCGCTACTAGCGGTAACACCGGGGAGCTGTTTTTT. The chain joins TRBV9 to TRBJ2-2, with TRBD2 matching 8 bases. V lost 3 bases, J lost 2 bases, and 3 bases stayed unmatched. The CDR3 consists of 15 residues. Germline CDR1 is SGDLS and CDR2 is YYNGEE.